This T cell receptor beta chain comes out of a study of blood T cell repertoires in COVID-19. TCRdb's table, derived via immunoSEQ multiplex PCR, lists solely in-frame clones and lacks some. The sample shows around 300,000 clones, just under 90% of them seen only once. This clonotype was obtained from a woman in her forties with acute or convalescent COVID-19. The specimen was peripheral blood.

CDR3 amino acids: CASSGTGDSPLHF. Here the CDR3 DNA reads TGTGCCAGCAGCGGGACAGGGGACTCACCCCTCCACTTT. The chain links TRBV6-6 to TRBJ1-6; 10 bases line up with TRBD1. Trimming at V came to 6 bases and at J to 10 bases, leaving 3 bases not matched to a gene. The CDR3 covers 13 residues. The germline gives CDR1 MNHNY, CDR2 SVGAGI (reference sequence).